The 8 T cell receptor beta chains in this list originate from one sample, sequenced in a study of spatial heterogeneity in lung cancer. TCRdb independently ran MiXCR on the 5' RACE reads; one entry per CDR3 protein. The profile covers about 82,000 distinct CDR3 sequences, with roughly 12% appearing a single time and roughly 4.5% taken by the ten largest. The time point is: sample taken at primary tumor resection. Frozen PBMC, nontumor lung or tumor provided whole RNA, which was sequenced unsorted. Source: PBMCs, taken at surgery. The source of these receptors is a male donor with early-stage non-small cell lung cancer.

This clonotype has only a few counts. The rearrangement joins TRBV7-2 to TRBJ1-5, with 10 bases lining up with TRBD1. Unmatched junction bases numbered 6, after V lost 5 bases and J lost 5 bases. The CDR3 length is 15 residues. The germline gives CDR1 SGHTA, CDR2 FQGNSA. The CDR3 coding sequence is TGTGCCAGCAGCCGCGGACAGGGGGTTCATCAGCCCCAGCATTTT. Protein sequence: CASSRGQGVHQPQHF.

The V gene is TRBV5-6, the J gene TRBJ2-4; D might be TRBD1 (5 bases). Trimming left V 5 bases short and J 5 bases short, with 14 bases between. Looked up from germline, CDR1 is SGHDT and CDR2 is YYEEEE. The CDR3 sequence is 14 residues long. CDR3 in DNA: TGTGCCAGCAGTCCCAAGGGGCCGGAAAACATTCAGTACTTC. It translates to CASSPKGPENIQYF.

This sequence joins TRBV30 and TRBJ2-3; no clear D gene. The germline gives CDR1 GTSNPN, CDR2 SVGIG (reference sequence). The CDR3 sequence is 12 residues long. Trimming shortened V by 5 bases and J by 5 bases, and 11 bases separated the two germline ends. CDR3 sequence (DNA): TGTGCCTGGCAACTTGCAGGAGATACGCAGTATTTT. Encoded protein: CAWQLAGDTQYF.

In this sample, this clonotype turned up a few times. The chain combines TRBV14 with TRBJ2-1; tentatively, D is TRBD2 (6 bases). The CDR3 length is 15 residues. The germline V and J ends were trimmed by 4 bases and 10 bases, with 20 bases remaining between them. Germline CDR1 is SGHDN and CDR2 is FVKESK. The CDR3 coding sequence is TGTGCCAGCAGCCCTTTTAGCGGTGTCGGAGGCGAGCAGTTCTTC. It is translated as CASSPFSGVGGEQFF.

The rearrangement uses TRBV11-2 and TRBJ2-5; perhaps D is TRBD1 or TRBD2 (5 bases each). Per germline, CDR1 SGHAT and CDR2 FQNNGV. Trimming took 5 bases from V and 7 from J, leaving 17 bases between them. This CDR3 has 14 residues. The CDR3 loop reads CASSRPGTEGTQYF. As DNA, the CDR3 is TGTGCCAGCAGCCGACCCGGGACCGAAGGGACCCAGTACTTC.

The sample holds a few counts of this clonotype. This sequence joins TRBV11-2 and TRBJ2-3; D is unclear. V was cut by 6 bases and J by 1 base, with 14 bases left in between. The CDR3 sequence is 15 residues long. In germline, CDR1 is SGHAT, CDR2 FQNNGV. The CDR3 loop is CASSPGQEGTDTQYF. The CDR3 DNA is TGTGCCAGCAGTCCGGGCCAGGAAGGCACAGATACGCAGTATTTT.

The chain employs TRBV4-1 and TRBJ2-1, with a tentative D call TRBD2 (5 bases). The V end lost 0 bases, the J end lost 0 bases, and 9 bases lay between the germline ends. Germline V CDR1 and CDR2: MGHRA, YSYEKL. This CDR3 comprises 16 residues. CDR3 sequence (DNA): TGCGCCAGCAGCCAAGATCGAGGGAGCTCCTACAATGAGCAGTTCTTC. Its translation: CASSQDRGSSYNEQFF.

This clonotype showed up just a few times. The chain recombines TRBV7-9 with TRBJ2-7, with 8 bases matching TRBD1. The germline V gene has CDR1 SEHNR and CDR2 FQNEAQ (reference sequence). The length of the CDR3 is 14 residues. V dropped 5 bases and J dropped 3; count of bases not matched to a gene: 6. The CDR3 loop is CASSARGTGYEQYF. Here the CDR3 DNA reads TGTGCCAGCAGCGCAAGGGGGACAGGCTACGAGCAGTACTTC.